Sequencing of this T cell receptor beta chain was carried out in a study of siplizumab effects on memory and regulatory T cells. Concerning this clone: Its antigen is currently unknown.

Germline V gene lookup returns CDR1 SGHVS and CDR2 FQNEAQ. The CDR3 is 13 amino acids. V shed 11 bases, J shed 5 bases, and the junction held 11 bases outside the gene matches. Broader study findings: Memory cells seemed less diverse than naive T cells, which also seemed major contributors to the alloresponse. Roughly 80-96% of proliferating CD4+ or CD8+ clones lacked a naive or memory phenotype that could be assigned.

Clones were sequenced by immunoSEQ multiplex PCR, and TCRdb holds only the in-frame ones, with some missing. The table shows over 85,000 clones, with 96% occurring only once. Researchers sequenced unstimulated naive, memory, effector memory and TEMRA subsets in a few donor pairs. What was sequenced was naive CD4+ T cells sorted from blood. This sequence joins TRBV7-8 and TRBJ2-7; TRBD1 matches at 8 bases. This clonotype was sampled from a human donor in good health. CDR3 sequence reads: CASGLRGLDEQYF. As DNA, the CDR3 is TGTGCCTCAGGGCTCAGGGGGCTCGACGAGCAGTACTTC.